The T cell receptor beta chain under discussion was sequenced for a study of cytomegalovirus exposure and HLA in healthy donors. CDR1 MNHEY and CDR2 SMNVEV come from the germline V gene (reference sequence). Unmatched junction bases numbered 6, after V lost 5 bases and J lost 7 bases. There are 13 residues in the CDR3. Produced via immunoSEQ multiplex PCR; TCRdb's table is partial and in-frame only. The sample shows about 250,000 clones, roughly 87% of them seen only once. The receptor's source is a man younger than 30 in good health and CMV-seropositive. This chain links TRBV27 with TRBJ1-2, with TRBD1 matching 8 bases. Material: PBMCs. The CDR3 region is CASSPRQGPGYTF. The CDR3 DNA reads TGTGCCAGCAGTCCGAGACAGGGGCCTGGCTACACCTTC.